Given below is one T cell receptor (beta chain) in context. Source study methods: Reference gene primer amplification in the assay estimated nucleated cell counts. Using immunoSEQ multiplex PCR, the repertoire was profiled, and TCRdb retains in-frame clones only, with some absent. V and J calls and clone size are given by that table; D and trimming were obtained from the DNA. The sample comprises around 200,000 clones, about 84% of which are singletons, and 7% to 8.5% rests with the top ten. The data originate from a study of blood T cell repertoires in COVID-19. The CDR3 sequence is 15 residues long. Germline-derived CDR1 and CDR2 are DFQATT and SNEGSKA (reference sequence). V lost 3 bases and J lost 0, with 12 bases in between. Participant ages covered about 18 to 90 years across 25 or so US areas. Participants reported their clinical history, and cohort assignment relied on those reports.

The sequenced sample was PBMCs or T cells enriched from blood (not recorded which). The gene calls are TRBV20-1 and TRBJ1-5; D is unresolved. This receptor was taken from a woman aged 40 to 50 with acute COVID-19. CDR3 sequence (DNA): TGCAGTGCTAGTCCCAGCGATTATAGCAATCAGCCCCAGCATTTT. It specifies CSASPSDYSNQPQHF.